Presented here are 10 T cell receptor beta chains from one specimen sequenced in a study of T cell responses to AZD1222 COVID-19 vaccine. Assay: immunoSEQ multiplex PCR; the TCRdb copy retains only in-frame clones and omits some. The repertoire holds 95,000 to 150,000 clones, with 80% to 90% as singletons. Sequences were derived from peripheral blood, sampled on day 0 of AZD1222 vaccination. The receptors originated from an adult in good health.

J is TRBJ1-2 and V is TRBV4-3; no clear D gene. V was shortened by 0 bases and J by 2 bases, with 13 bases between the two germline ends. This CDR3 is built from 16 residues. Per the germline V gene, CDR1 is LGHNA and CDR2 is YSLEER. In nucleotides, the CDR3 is TGCGCCAGCAGCCAAGATCATCGAGGGAGGAACTATGGCTACACCTTC. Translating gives CASSQDHRGRNYGYTF.

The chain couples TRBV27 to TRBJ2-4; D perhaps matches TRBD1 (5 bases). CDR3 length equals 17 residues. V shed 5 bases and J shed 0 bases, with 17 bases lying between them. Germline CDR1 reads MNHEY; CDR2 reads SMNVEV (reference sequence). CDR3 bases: TGTGCCAGCAGTCCACTACCGGACACCTCAGCCAAAAACATTCAGTACTTC. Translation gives CASSPLPDTSAKNIQYF.

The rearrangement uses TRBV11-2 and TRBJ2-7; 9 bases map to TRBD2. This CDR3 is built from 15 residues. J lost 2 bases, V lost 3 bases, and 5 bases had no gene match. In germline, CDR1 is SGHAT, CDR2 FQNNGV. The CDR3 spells CASSFRGGGAYEQYF. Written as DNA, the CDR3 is TGTGCCAGCAGCTTTCGTGGCGGGGGGGCCTACGAGCAGTACTTC.

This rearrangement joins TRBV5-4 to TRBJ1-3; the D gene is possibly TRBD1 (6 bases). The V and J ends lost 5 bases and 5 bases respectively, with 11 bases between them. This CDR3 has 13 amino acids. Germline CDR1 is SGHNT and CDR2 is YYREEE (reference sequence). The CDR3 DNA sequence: TGTGCCAGCAGTCCTCAGGGGCGAAACACCATATATTTT. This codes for CASSPQGRNTIYF.

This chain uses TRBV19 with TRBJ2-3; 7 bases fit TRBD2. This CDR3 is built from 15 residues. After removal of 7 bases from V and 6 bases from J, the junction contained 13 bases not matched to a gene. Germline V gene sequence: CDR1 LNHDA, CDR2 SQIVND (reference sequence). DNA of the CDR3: TGTGCCAGTACTCGGGGGGACTACCCAGGGGATACGCAGTATTTT. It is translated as CASTRGDYPGDTQYF.

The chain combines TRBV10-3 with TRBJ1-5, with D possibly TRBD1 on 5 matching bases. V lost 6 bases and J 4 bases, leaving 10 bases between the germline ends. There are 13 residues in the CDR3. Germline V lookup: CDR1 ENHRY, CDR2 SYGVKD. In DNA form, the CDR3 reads TGTGCCATCAGAGGGACGGATAATCAGCCCCAGCATTTT. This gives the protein CAIRGTDNQPQHF.

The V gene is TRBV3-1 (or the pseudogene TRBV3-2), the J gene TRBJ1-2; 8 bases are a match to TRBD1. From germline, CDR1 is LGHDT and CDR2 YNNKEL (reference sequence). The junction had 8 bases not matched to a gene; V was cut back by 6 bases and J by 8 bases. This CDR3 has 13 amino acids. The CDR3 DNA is TGTGCCAGCAGTCCACAGGGGGGGCTAGGCTACACCTTC. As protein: CASSPQGGLGYTF.

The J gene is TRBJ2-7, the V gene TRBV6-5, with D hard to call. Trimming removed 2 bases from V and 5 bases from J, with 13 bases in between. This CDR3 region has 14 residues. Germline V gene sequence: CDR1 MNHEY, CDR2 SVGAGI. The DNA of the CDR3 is TGTGCCAGCAGTTACGCACTTATGATGGACGAGCAGTACTTC. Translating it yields CASSYALMMDEQYF.

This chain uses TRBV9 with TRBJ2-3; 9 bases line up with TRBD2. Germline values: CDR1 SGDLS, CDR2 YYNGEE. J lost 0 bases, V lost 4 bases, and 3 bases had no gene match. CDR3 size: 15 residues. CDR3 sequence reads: CASSPREGSTDTQYF. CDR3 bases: TGTGCCAGCAGCCCGCGGGAGGGGAGCACAGATACGCAGTATTTT.

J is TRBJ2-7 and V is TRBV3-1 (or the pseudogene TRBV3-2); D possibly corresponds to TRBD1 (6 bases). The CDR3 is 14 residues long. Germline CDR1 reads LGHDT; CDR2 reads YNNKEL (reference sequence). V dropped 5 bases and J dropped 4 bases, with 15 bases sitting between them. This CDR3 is CASSAWTAEYEQYF. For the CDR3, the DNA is TGTGCCAGCAGCGCATGGACAGCCGAATACGAGCAGTACTTC.